A selection of T cell receptor beta chains follows, all from one sample in a study of technical replicates of blood from a few donors. Here immunoSEQ multiplex PCR was the method, and the copy in TCRdb shows in-frame clones only, minus some. The sample shows under 95,000 clones, about 90% of them seen only once. The specimen was T cells isolated from PBMCs. All receptors derive from a human donor in good health. The CDR3 runs from the conserved cysteine through the conserved F or W. The D gene is left open where the match is weak. The listing skips clone size in some rows; elsewhere it reads once, few, many or a size class.

D,size,J,V,CDR3,DNA
-,-,TRBJ2-2,TRBV19,CASSIISGELFF,TGTGCCAGTAGTATTATATCCGGGGAGCTGTTTTTT
TRBD1,-,TRBJ1-5,TRBV4-2,CASSQDYRGQQPQHF,TGTGCCAGCAGCCAAGACTACAGGGGGCAACAGCCCCAGCATTTT
-,-,TRBJ2-7,TRBV7-9,CASSYPWGLTESSYEQYF,TGTGCCAGCAGTTACCCGTGGGGGCTGACAGAAAGCTCCTACGAGCAGTACTTC
TRBD1,-,TRBJ2-7,TRBV28,CASSLQGAIEQYF,TGTGCCAGCAGTTTGCAGGGGGCGATCGAGCAGTACTTC
TRBD1,-,TRBJ1-2,TRBV12-5,CASGQGDLNGYTF,TGTGCTAGTGGGCAGGGGGACTTAAATGGCTACACCTTC
-,once,TRBJ1-2,TRBV5-4,CASSRTGLYGYTF,TGTGCCAGCAGCCGCACAGGGCTATATGGCTACACCTTC
-,-,TRBJ2-1,TRBV19,CASSLSRDINEQFF,TGTGCCAGTAGCCTCAGCCGGGACATTAATGAGCAGTTCTTC
-,-,TRBJ2-3,TRBV27,CASSPFSTDTQYF,TGTGCCAGCAGTCCATTTAGCACAGATACGCAGTATTTT
TRBD2,-,TRBJ2-3,TRBV9,CASSDRLAGGTDTQYF,TGTGCCAGCAGCGACCGACTAGCGGGAGGGACAGATACGCAGTATTTT
-,-,TRBJ2-7,TRBV5-6,CASSLQRGSSYEQYF,TGTGCCAGCAGCTTGCAACGCGGAAGCTCCTACGAGCAGTACTTC
-,-,TRBJ2-3,TRBV18,CASSPSGTDTQYF,TGTGCCAGCTCACCAAGCGGGACAGATACGCAGTATTTT
-,-,TRBJ2-2,TRBV27,CASSFTGNTGELFF,TGTGCCAGCAGTTTCACGGGGAACACCGGGGAGCTGTTTTTT
-,-,TRBJ1-3,TRBV30,CAWRPGSGNTIYF,TGTGCCTGGAGACCGGGATCTGGAAACACCATATATTTT
TRBD2,-,TRBJ2-1,TRBV7-3,CASSPGTSNEQFF,TGTGCCAGCAGTCCAGGGACTAGCAATGAGCAGTTCTTC
-,-,TRBJ2-7,TRBV6-1,CASSGRGYEQYF,TGTGCCAGCAGTGGACGGGGCTACGAGCAGTACTTC
-,-,TRBJ2-7,TRBV29-1,CSVEIGGGHPYEQYF,TGCAGCGTTGAAATTGGTGGGGGACACCCCTACGAGCAGTACTTC